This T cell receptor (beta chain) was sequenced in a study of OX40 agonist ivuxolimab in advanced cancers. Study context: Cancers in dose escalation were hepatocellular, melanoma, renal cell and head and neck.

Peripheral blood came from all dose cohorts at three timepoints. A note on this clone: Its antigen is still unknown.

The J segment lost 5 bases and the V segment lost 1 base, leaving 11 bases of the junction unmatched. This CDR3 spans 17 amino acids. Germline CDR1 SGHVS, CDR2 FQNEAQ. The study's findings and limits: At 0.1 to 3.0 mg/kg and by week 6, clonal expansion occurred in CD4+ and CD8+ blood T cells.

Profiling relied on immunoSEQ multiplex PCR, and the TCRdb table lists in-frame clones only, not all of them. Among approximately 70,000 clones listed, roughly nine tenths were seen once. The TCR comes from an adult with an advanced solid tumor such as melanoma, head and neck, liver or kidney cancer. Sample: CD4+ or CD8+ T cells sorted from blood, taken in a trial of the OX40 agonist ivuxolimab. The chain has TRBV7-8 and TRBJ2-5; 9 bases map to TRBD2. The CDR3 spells CASSLGWAGGPGETQYF. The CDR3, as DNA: TGTGCCAGCAGCTTAGGATGGGCGGGAGGGCCTGGGGAGACCCAGTACTTC.